Shown below are 9 T cell receptor beta chains from a single sample sequenced in a study of T cell repertoires in cytomegalovirus infection. No antigens are known for them. A single record per CDR3 protein comes from TCRdb applying MiXCR to the reads. The table includes about 500,000 distinct CDR3 sequences, roughly 34% detected once. The sequences come from cultured PBMCs, collected from culture after CMV antigen stimulation. The receptors stem from a human donor in good health (CMV status not recorded). Some clones in this sample may be carry-over from other donors' samples.

The gene calls are TRBV20-1 and TRBJ1-3; weak D call: TRBD1 (6 bases). The CDR3 totals 13 residues. Looked up from germline, CDR1 is DFQATT and CDR2 is SNEGSKA (reference sequence). V lost 5 bases to trimming and J lost 9 bases, with 17 bases between them. CDR3 sequence (DNA): TGCAGTGCTCCGGACAACAGGGAAGGCACCATATATTTT. Encoded protein: CSAPDNREGTIYF.

V is TRBV11-2 and J is TRBJ2-5; 8 bases map to TRBD2. There are 15 residues in the CDR3. V was pared by 5 bases and J by 2 bases, with 7 bases of the junction left unmatched. Germline assignment: CDR1 SGHAT and CDR2 FQNNGV. The CDR3 sequence is CASSPAAGAQETQYF. CDR3 sequence (DNA): TGTGCCAGCAGCCCGGCAGCGGGGGCTCAAGAGACCCAGTACTTC.

The CDR3 DNA reads TGTGCCAGCAGCGCCAGCGTAGGGGTGAACACTGAAGCTTTCTTT. This codes for CASSASVGVNTEAFF. V and J are TRBV7-9 and TRBJ1-1, with a tentative D call TRBD1 (5 bases). The ends were cut back, 5 bases at V and 0 bases at J, with 13 bases in the middle. The CDR3 extends over 15 amino acids. Per the germline V gene, CDR1 is SEHNR and CDR2 is FQNEAQ (reference sequence).

The rearrangement uses TRBV12-3 or TRBV12-4 and TRBJ2-1; D could derive from TRBD1 or TRBD2 (5 bases each). CDR3 length: 15 amino acids. V lost 2 bases and J 7 bases, leaving 15 bases between the germline ends. The CDR3 protein is CASSLTGGFTNEQFF. In nucleotides, the CDR3 is TGTGCCAGCAGTTTAACTGGGGGATTTACAAATGAGCAGTTCTTC.

This clonotype has only a few counts. V and J are TRBV19 and TRBJ2-7; no reliable D call. Trimming took 5 bases from V and 2 from J, leaving 13 bases between them. This CDR3 is built from 14 residues. The germline gives CDR1 LNHDA, CDR2 SQIVND (reference sequence). As DNA, the CDR3 is TGTGCCAGTAGTCTGGCGAGTGGGGCCTACGAGCAGTACTTC. Translated, it gives CASSLASGAYEQYF. The full variable domain, completed using reference TRBV19 and TRBJ2-7, is DGGITQSPKYLFRKEGQNVTLSCEQNLNHDAMYWYRQDPGQGLRLIYYSQIVNDFQKGDIAEGYSVSREKKESFPLTVTSAQKNPTAFYLCASSLASGAYEQYFGPGTRLTVT.

The rearrangement links TRBV12-3 or TRBV12-4 to TRBJ2-3; tentative D call: TRBD2 (7 bases). CDR3 length: 13 residues. Trimming took off 6 bases at V and 4 bases at J, with 11 bases between the two ends. In DNA form, the CDR3 reads TGTGCCAGCAGCCGAGGGGGGGCAGATACGCAGTATTTT. Translated, it gives CASSRGGADTQYF.

This chain links TRBV14 with TRBJ2-7, with no clear D. Germline V gives CDR1 SGHDN, CDR2 FVKESK. The CDR3 totals 12 residues. The germline V and J ends were trimmed by 3 bases and 4 bases, with 7 bases remaining between them. CDR3 region: CASSHAGYEQYV. DNA for the CDR3: TGTGCCAGCAGCCATGCAGGATACGAGCAGTACGTC.

This clonotype was seen a single time. CDR3 in amino acids: CASSDSQYGLEDTQYF. The CDR3 nucleotides read TGCGCCAGCAGTGATAGCCAGTACGGACTAGAAGATACGCAGTATTTT. This chain links TRBV10-2 with TRBJ2-3; 7 positions agree with TRBD2. Trimming cost V 3 bases and J 5 bases; bases outside gene matches: 11. CDR1 and CDR2 (germline): WSHSY, SAAADI. This CDR3 is built from 16 residues.

The chain joins TRBV29-1 to TRBJ1-1; D is unresolved. Germline values: CDR1 SQVTM, CDR2 ANQGSEA. The CDR3 is 11 amino acids. V lost 7 bases, J lost 7 bases, and 13 bases lay in between. This CDR3 reads CSGRSPLEAFF. Here the CDR3 DNA reads TGCAGCGGCCGCTCTCCGCTTGAAGCTTTCTTT.